The entry below gives a single T cell receptor beta chain sequence along with its context. Its target is not known. The data were obtained in a study of T cells in localized non-small cell lung cancer. Study conclusions and caveats: Uninvolved neighboring lung showed the greatest T cell clonality, exceeding tumor. An association was observed between higher blood T cell density and longer overall survival. Within adjacent lung there appeared a median 57 of the top 100 tumor clones.

CDR3 length equals 14 residues. The V end lost 4 bases, the J end lost 8 bases, and 16 bases lay between the germline ends. From germline, CDR1 is SGHKS and CDR2 YYEKEE (reference sequence). The protocol was immunoSEQ multiplex PCR, while the TCRdb copy is restricted to in-frame clones and leaves out a portion. The sample contains 35,000 to 50,000 clones, about 85% of which appear only once. The source is a woman between 40 and 69 years old with stage II squamous cell lung carcinoma. The chain carries TRBV5-5 and TRBJ2-4, with D tentatively TRBD1 or TRBD2 (5 bases each). The specimen comprised PBMCs, sampled before any cancer treatment. In DNA, the CDR3 is TGTGCCAGCAGCGCAAGATCGGGGCTCGACATTCAGTACTTC. This sequence encodes CASSARSGLDIQYF.